The text below deals with one T cell receptor beta chain. Its cognate antigen is unknown. Trimming took off 6 bases at V and 3 bases at J, with 15 bases between the two ends. CDR3 length: 15 residues. Recently diagnosed hyperthyroidism of less than 2 months' duration affected patients aged 18 to 65. This specimen comes from a study of T cells in Graves' hyperthyroidism and ophthalmopathy. Amplification of TCR beta CDR3 regions was performed using RNA transcripts as template. Using the HTBI primer set, a first-round RT-PCR was run on the TCR CDR3. MiXCR, run by TCRdb on the multiplex PCR reads, gives a single entry per CDR3 protein. The sample records more than 600,000 distinct CDR3 sequences, about 17% being singletons. Study-level findings and limits: Patients with ophthalmopathy were separated from those with stable hyperthyroidism by a 13 V-J model.

V gene TRBV12-3 or TRBV12-4 combines with J gene TRBJ2-1; tentatively, D is TRBD1 or TRBD2 (6 bases each). The sequence was collected from a man in his late teens or twenties with Graves' hyperthyroidism. The material sequenced was blood. CDR3 amino acids: CASSTTRDIYNEQFF. In nucleotides, the CDR3 is TGTGCCAGCAGCACGACTAGGGACATCTACAATGAGCAGTTCTTC.